These 4 T cell receptor beta chains originate from one sample sequenced in a study of identical twins. TCRdb passed the 5' RACE reads through MiXCR, listing each CDR3 protein once. This sample carries a few hundred thousand distinct CDR3 sequences, roughly 9% of them seen once, and the ten largest clones take approximately 9.3%. Sequenced material: naive T cells sorted from blood. The receptors here all came from a woman aged 45 to 65 in good health.

This clonotype was observed a few times. The genes are TRBV29-1 and TRBJ2-5; D might be TRBD2 (5 bases). Trimming took 4 bases from V and 4 from J, leaving 10 bases between them. The CDR3 runs 12 residues. Germline lookup yields CDR1 SQVTM and CDR2 ANQGSEA. In DNA form, the CDR3 reads TGCAGCGTTGGGGAGCGGCGAGAGACCCAGTACTTC. This sequence encodes CSVGERRETQYF.

The table lists this clonotype with a few counts. The chain couples TRBV12-3 or TRBV12-4 to TRBJ2-7, with TRBD1 matching over 9 bases. After removal of 6 bases from V and 5 bases from J, the junction contained 2 bases not matched to a gene. There are 12 residues in the CDR3. The CDR3 sequence: CASSHRGHEQYF. CDR3 DNA sequence: TGTGCCAGCAGCCACAGGGGGCACGAGCAGTACTTC.

The chain employs TRBV27 and TRBJ2-7, with D tentatively TRBD1 (8 bases). This CDR3 has 17 amino acids. Between the trimmed V and J ends, which lost 5 bases and 5 bases, there was a span of 25 bases. Germline lookup yields CDR1 MNHEY and CDR2 SMNVEV (reference sequence). CDR3 protein: CASSGGGQEITWHEQYF. The CDR3 nucleotides are TGTGCCAGCAGTGGGGGGGGACAGGAGATCACTTGGCACGAGCAGTACTTC.

This clonotype was found many times. The CDR3, as DNA: TGCAGCGCCGAAGGGGTGGTGGAGACCCAGTACTTC. It yields the protein CSAEGVVETQYF. The chain combines TRBV29-1 with TRBJ2-5; possible D gene TRBD1, 5 bases. In germline, CDR1 is SQVTM, CDR2 ANQGSEA. Trimming pared 7 bases from V and 5 bases from J, leaving 14 bases between. This CDR3 has 12 amino acids.